A single sample gave rise to the 29 T cell receptor beta chains below, sequenced in a study of cytomegalovirus exposure and HLA in healthy donors. This PCR relied on a set of 60 Vbeta primers and 13 Jbeta primers. Data came from immunoSEQ multiplex PCR; TCRdb stores just in-frame clones and leaves some out. The sample shows 89,000 or so clones, about 83% of them seen only once. The specimen sequenced was PBMCs. The receptors derive from a woman between 18 and 29 years old in good health and CMV-seropositive.

This chain joins TRBV4-1 and TRBJ2-3, with D hard to call. CDR3 length equals 17 residues. The ends were cut back, 2 bases at V and 1 base at J, with 16 bases in the middle. Looked up from germline, CDR1 is MGHRA and CDR2 is YSYEKL. In DNA, the CDR3 is TGCGCCAGCAGCCAATCATCCTTCGGTGCGGGCACAGATACGCAGTATTTT. It yields the protein CASSQSSFGAGTDTQYF.

This sequence joins TRBV4-2 and TRBJ1-2, with D possibly matching TRBD1 (5 bases). The V end lost 1 base, the J end lost 4 bases, and 22 bases lay between the germline ends. Germline CDR1 reads LGHNA; CDR2 reads YNFKEQ. The CDR3 totals 18 residues. The CDR3 protein is CASSQAGGRAGVSYGYTF. The CDR3 DNA reads TGTGCCAGCAGCCAAGCGGGGGGACGGGCGGGGGTAAGCTATGGCTACACCTTC.

The chain combines TRBV28 with TRBJ2-7; 10 bases map to TRBD2. V shed 5 bases, J shed 4 bases, and the junction held 20 bases outside the gene matches. The CDR3 is made up of 19 amino acids. Germline CDR1 reads MDHEN; CDR2 reads SYDVKM. The CDR3 region has the DNA TGTGCCAGCAGTCCCGAACCGGCTAGCGGGAGAAGGTTCGGATACGAGCAGTACTTC. This encodes CASSPEPASGRRFGYEQYF.

The chain is built from TRBV6-4 and TRBJ2-1; 10 nucleotides match TRBD2. The CDR3 extends over 15 amino acids. Germline CDR1 MRHNA, CDR2 SNTAGT. Unmatched junction bases numbered 1, after V lost 0 bases and J lost 5 bases. The CDR3 coding sequence is TGTGCCAGCAGTGACTCTAGCGGGGGGAACAATGAGCAGTTCTTC. Its protein product is CASSDSSGGNNEQFF.

V gene TRBV6-1 combines with J gene TRBJ2-3, with no clear D. V lost 6 bases and J lost 2, with 15 bases in between. CDR3 length: 15 residues. Germline V gene sequence: CDR1 MNHNS, CDR2 SASEGT. DNA for the CDR3: TGTGCCAGCAGCTTGGCGACTCTCTTCACAGATACGCAGTATTTT. Its translation: CASSLATLFTDTQYF.

The chain's CDR3 is CASSYTKQGSNTEAFF. In DNA form, the CDR3 reads TGTGCCAGCAGTTACACAAAACAGGGTTCTAACACTGAAGCTTTCTTT. The chain links TRBV6-7 to TRBJ1-1, with D perhaps matching TRBD1 (6 bases). TRBV6-7 is an ORF; its function is uncertain. Trimming pared 2 bases from V and 2 bases from J, leaving 15 bases between. The CDR3 is 16 amino acids.

V and J are TRBV19 and TRBJ2-1; possibly TRBD1 for D (6 bases). The V end was cut by 5 bases, the J end by 6 bases, with 14 bases between. The CDR3 contains 14 residues. Looked up from germline, CDR1 is LNHDA and CDR2 is SQIVND (reference sequence). CDR3 DNA: TGTGCCAGTAGTCCCCGGACAGAGGGCAATGAGCAGTTCTTC. Translated, it gives CASSPRTEGNEQFF.

This chain connects TRBV9 to TRBJ2-3; 7 positions agree with TRBD2. Germline lookup yields CDR1 SGDLS and CDR2 YYNGEE. The CDR3 loop spans 16 amino acids. V was pared by 3 bases and J by 5 bases, with 12 bases of the junction left unmatched. The CDR3 loop reads CASSAPRSGVQDTQYF. In nucleotides, the CDR3 is TGTGCCAGCAGCGCACCTCGGAGCGGGGTACAAGATACGCAGTATTTT.

The chain couples TRBV27 to TRBJ2-3; the D gene is possibly TRBD1 (6 bases). This CDR3 has 15 residues. Per germline, CDR1 MNHEY and CDR2 SMNVEV (reference sequence). V lost 6 bases and J 3 bases, leaving 16 bases between the germline ends. The CDR3 DNA is TGTGCCAGCAGGAGTACAGGGCTGGGGACAGATACGCAGTATTTT. Translation gives CASRSTGLGTDTQYF.

This clone was counted between two and nine times. This chain links TRBV5-6 with TRBJ1-6; no clear D gene. The V and J ends lost 3 bases and 6 bases respectively, with 10 bases between them. CDR1 and CDR2 from the germline V gene are SGHDT and YYEEEE. The CDR3 totals 14 residues. This CDR3 is CASSSRQSNSPLHF. DNA of the CDR3: TGTGCCAGCAGCTCAAGACAATCTAATTCACCCCTCCACTTT.

This chain joins TRBV30 and TRBJ2-7; TRBD1 is a possible D gene (5 bases). The V gene's germline CDR1 is GTSNPN and CDR2 SVGIG (reference sequence). This CDR3 is 13 amino acids long. Deletions cut 5 bases from V and 0 bases from J, with 11 bases between. CDR3 nucleotides: TGTGCCTGGCAGGGTCCCAGCTCCTACGAGCAGTACTTC. It translates to CAWQGPSSYEQYF.

The CDR3 DNA sequence: TGCAGCGTTCTCGGCCGCGGGAGCTCCTACGAGCAGTACTTC. Its protein product is CSVLGRGSSYEQYF. The V and J genes are TRBV29-1 and TRBJ2-7, with 7 bases identical to TRBD2. The CDR3 runs 14 residues. Germline lookup yields CDR1 SQVTM and CDR2 ANQGSEA. J was trimmed by 0 bases and V by 5 bases; bases with no gene match: 7.

This clone was observed a single time. The chain has TRBV25-1 and TRBJ2-3, with TRBD2 matching over 7 bases. The CDR3 spans 14 residues. With 4 bases clipped from V and 8 bases from J, the junction kept 9 bases outside the gene matches. CDR1 is MGHDK, CDR2 SYGVNS, per germline. CDR3 loop: CASSGLGGRGTQYF. The DNA of the CDR3 is TGTGCCAGCAGTGGACTGGGAGGGCGGGGTACGCAGTATTTT.

The rearrangement links TRBV7-2 to TRBJ2-5; 7 bases match TRBD2. With V trimmed by 7 bases and J by 5 bases, 22 bases remained unmatched. The CDR3 runs to 18 residues. In germline, CDR1 is SGHTA, CDR2 FQGNSA. The CDR3 is CASTPTWASGGVVETQYF. The CDR3 DNA reads as TGTGCCAGCACCCCCACCTGGGCTAGCGGAGGGGTCGTGGAGACCCAGTACTTC. Full variable domain (remainder filled in from reference TRBV7-2 and TRBJ2-5): GAGVSQSPSNKVTEKGKDVELRCDPISGHTALYWYRQSLGQGLEFLIYFQGNSAPDKSGLPSDRFSAERTGGSVSTLTIQRTQQEDSAVYLCASTPTWASGGVVETQYFGPGTRLLVL.

The chain uses TRBV6-5 and TRBJ1-4, with a possible D match to TRBD1 (5 bases). The CDR3 contains 11 residues. CDR1 is MNHEY and CDR2 is SVGAGI in the germline V gene. V lost 6 bases and J lost 9, with 8 bases in between. The CDR3 is CASSQGQKLFF. In nucleotides, the CDR3 is TGTGCCAGCAGCCAGGGCCAAAAACTGTTTTTT.

The J gene is TRBJ2-7, the V gene TRBV28, with 11 positions matching TRBD2. Germline values: CDR1 MDHEN, CDR2 SYDVKM. The CDR3 has 15 amino acids. V gave up 5 bases and J gave up 1 base; unmatched junction bases: 4. The CDR3 bases are TGTGCCAGCAGTCTCTTAGCGGGAGGGTCCTACGAGCAGTACTTC. Translated: CASSLLAGGSYEQYF.

This chain joins TRBV19 and TRBJ1-5, with D possibly matching TRBD1 (6 bases). From germline, CDR1 is LNHDA and CDR2 SQIVND (reference sequence). The CDR3 sequence is 12 residues long. V lost 8 bases, J lost 6 bases, and 11 bases lay in between. For the CDR3, the DNA is TGTGCCAGTCAGACAGGCTTTCAGCCCCAGCATTTT. This codes for CASQTGFQPQHF.

The chain combines TRBV5-1 with TRBJ1-4; a possible D gene is TRBD1 (6 bases). Trimming removed 4 bases at V and 8 bases at J, with 15 bases between. Germline V gene lookup returns CDR1 SGHRS and CDR2 YFSETQ. CDR3 length equals 14 residues. CDR3 in DNA: TGCGCCAGCAGCCCCACAGGGTATAGGGAAAAACTGTTTTTT. Its protein is CASSPTGYREKLFF.

The rearrangement links TRBV4-1 to TRBJ1-5; a weak D match, TRBD1 (5 bases). This CDR3 is 12 amino acids long. V was pared by 2 bases and J by 6 bases, with 5 bases between. CDR1 and CDR2 from the germline V gene are MGHRA and YSYEKL. The CDR3 DNA sequence: TGCGCCAGCAGCCAAACAGGTCAGCCCCAGCATTTT. Protein product: CASSQTGQPQHF.

This sequence joins TRBV28 and TRBJ1-5; 7 bases are a match to TRBD1. The germline gives CDR1 MDHEN, CDR2 SYDVKM. J lost 3 bases, V lost 7 bases, and 6 bases had no gene match. The CDR3 runs to 14 residues. The CDR3 nucleotides read TGTGCCAGCATATCGGACAGGTACAATCAGCCCCAGCATTTT. Its protein product is CASISDRYNQPQHF.

This chain connects TRBV2 to TRBJ2-5; D gene unclear. V dropped 6 bases and J dropped 7 bases, with 15 bases sitting between them. Germline CDR1 and CDR2: SNHLY and FYNNEI. This CDR3 region has 13 residues. The CDR3 protein is CASRSLGLLTQYF. The CDR3 coding sequence is TGTGCCAGCAGGTCCCTAGGCCTCCTGACCCAGTACTTC.

The chain has TRBV6-5 and TRBJ2-3; D gene ambiguous. Germline V gives CDR1 MNHEY, CDR2 SVGAGI. Trimming removed 0 bases at V and 7 bases at J, with 8 bases between. The CDR3 is 13 amino acids. CDR3 protein: CASSYSTWNTQYF. CDR3 DNA sequence: TGTGCCAGCAGTTACTCGACTTGGAATACGCAGTATTTT.

The V call is TRBV4-1, the J call TRBJ2-1, with D possibly TRBD2 on 7 matching bases. The germline gives CDR1 MGHRA, CDR2 YSYEKL. CDR3 size: 13 residues. V gave up 4 bases and J gave up 14 bases, with 18 bases separating them. Here the CDR3 DNA reads TGCGCCAGCAGCCCCGAGGGGGGAGGGAGCAAGTTCTTC. Translating it yields CASSPEGGGSKFF.

This clone was seen a few times. The chain carries TRBV6-4 and TRBJ2-1; TRBD2 aligns across 7 bases. CDR3 length equals 15 residues. Trimming removed 3 bases from V and 8 bases from J; junction bases left unmatched: 10. From germline, CDR1 is MRHNA and CDR2 SNTAGT. The CDR3 DNA follows: TGTGCCAGCAGTGAGGACTCGGGAGGTCTCGATGAGCAGTTCTTC. Translating gives CASSEDSGGLDEQFF.

The rearrangement uses TRBV7-8 and TRBJ1-5; 11 bases align to TRBD1. This CDR3 is 18 amino acids long. Trimming removed 1 base from V and 6 bases from J; junction bases left unmatched: 11. In germline, CDR1 is SGHVS, CDR2 FQNEAQ. The CDR3 spells CASSLDIGDRGLSQPQHF. In DNA form, the CDR3 reads TGTGCCAGCAGCTTAGATATCGGGGACAGGGGGTTAAGTCAGCCCCAGCATTTT.

The genes are TRBV11-2 and TRBJ2-7; TRBD2 agrees at 11 bases. The CDR3 runs 17 residues. J lost 5 bases, V lost 4 bases, and 13 bases had no gene match. Germline CDR1 reads SGHAT; CDR2 reads FQNNGV. CDR3 loop: CASSSILQGLAENEQYF. The CDR3 nucleotides are TGTGCCAGCAGCTCGATCTTACAGGGACTAGCGGAGAACGAGCAGTACTTC.

The chain uses TRBV9 and TRBJ2-5; D unclear. This CDR3 is built from 13 residues. The germline V gene has CDR1 SGDLS and CDR2 YYNGEE. Trimming removed 0 bases at V and 4 bases at J, with 7 bases between. The CDR3 sequence: CASSVGVGETQYF. CDR3 nucleotides: TGTGCCAGCAGCGTAGGAGTTGGAGAGACCCAGTACTTC.

Only one count was recorded for this clone. This sequence joins TRBV2 and TRBJ2-2; D gene ambiguous. Germline V gene sequence: CDR1 SNHLY, CDR2 FYNNEI. V was trimmed by 5 bases and J by 5 bases, leaving 15 bases between them. The CDR3 covers 15 residues. CDR3 residues: CASSFREIGTGELFF. CDR3 DNA sequence: TGTGCCAGCAGTTTTCGCGAGATCGGGACCGGGGAGCTGTTTTTT. Looking up the rest from reference TRBV2 and TRBJ2-2 gives the full variable domain: EPEVTQTPSHQVTQMGQEVILRCVPISNHLYFYWYRQILGQKVEFLVSFYNNEISEKSEIFDDQFSVERPDGSNFTLKIRSTKLEDSAMYFCASSFREIGTGELFFGEGSRLTVL.

The chain uses TRBV27 and TRBJ2-1; D gene uncertain. The CDR3 spans 13 residues. Trimming cost V 5 bases and J 9 bases, with 14 bases left between them. CDR1 is MNHEY and CDR2 is SMNVEV in the germline V gene (reference sequence). CDR3 bases: TGTGCCAGCAGTCTTCTGGAGTTTACTGAGCAGTTCTTC. Its protein product is CASSLLEFTEQFF.